A single sample is the source of the 30 T cell receptor beta chains below, sequenced in a study of OX40 agonist ivuxolimab in advanced cancers. The data were produced by immunoSEQ multiplex PCR, yet TCRdb's version contains in-frame clones alone and is incomplete. The top ten clones hold 2.5% of a sample with roughly 76,000 clones, approximately 86% of them seen once. The sample in question was CD4+ or CD8+ T cells sorted from blood, obtained in a trial of the OX40 agonist ivuxolimab. Source of these receptors: an adult with an advanced solid tumor such as melanoma, head and neck, liver or kidney cancer.

The chain employs TRBV27 and TRBJ2-3; 12 nucleotides align to TRBD1. Germline assignment: CDR1 MNHEY and CDR2 SMNVEV (reference sequence). V shed 8 bases, J shed 8 bases, and the junction held 11 bases outside the gene matches. This CDR3 spans 15 amino acids. Here the CDR3 reads CASRRDRGLLGTQYF. CDR3 nucleotide sequence: TGTGCCAGCCGACGGGACAGGGGGCTCCTGGGTACGCAGTATTTT.

This clone was counted between two and nine times. The V gene is TRBV4-3, the J gene TRBJ1-1; 8 nucleotides align to TRBD1. Germline V CDR1 and CDR2: LGHNA, YSLEER. There are 15 residues in the CDR3. After removal of 0 bases from V and 5 bases from J, the junction contained 5 bases not matched to a gene. The CDR3 DNA reads as TGCGCCAGCAGCCAAGATAGTCAGGGGGCGACTGAAGCTTTCTTT. This encodes CASSQDSQGATEAFF.

The V call is TRBV7-2, the J call TRBJ2-3; a possible D gene is TRBD1 (6 bases). Germline CDR1 and CDR2: SGHTA and FQGNSA. Trimming took off 0 bases at V and 1 base at J, with 11 bases between the two ends. This CDR3 is 16 amino acids long. This chain's CDR3 is CASSLAPGGGTDTQYF. The CDR3 DNA is TGTGCCAGCAGCTTAGCGCCTGGGGGCGGCACAGATACGCAGTATTTT.

The chain uses TRBV7-2 and TRBJ1-2; D may be TRBD1 (6 bases). Germline V gives CDR1 SGHTA, CDR2 FQGNSA. V lost 8 bases to trimming and J lost 5 bases, with 15 bases between them. This CDR3 comprises 13 residues. CDR3 nucleotide sequence: TGTGCCAGCTCGCCTGGGGGCCAATATGGCTACACCTTC. It encodes CASSPGGQYGYTF. The entire variable domain, with the rest obtained from reference TRBV7-2 and TRBJ1-2, is as follows: GAGVSQSPSNKVTEKGKDVELRCDPISGHTALYWYRQSLGQGLEFLIYFQGNSAPDKSGLPSDRFSAERTGGSVSTLTIQRTQQEDSAVYLCASSPGGQYGYTFGSGTRLTVV.

This clone was found once. The J gene is TRBJ1-3, the V gene TRBV9, with D tentatively TRBD1 (5 bases). The CDR3 extends over 14 amino acids. V lost 2 bases and J 2 bases, leaving 8 bases between the germline ends. CDR1 is SGDLS, CDR2 YYNGEE, per germline. CDR3 DNA: TGTGCCAGCAGCGTGGGAGGGGCTGGAAACACCATATATTTT. Translating it yields CASSVGGAGNTIYF.

This clone was counted a single time. The CDR3 here is CASSFPTGGNTEAFF. As DNA, the CDR3 is TGTGCCAGCAGTTTCCCGACAGGGGGAAACACTGAAGCTTTCTTT. V gene TRBV28 combines with J gene TRBJ1-1; 9 bases line up with TRBD1. CDR3 length equals 15 residues. Trimming cost V 3 bases and J 2 bases; bases outside gene matches: 4. CDR1 MDHEN and CDR2 SYDVKM come from the germline V gene.

The J gene is TRBJ1-6, the V gene TRBV28; possible D gene TRBD1, 6 bases. CDR3 length equals 15 residues. Germline V gene lookup returns CDR1 MDHEN and CDR2 SYDVKM. The V end lost 4 bases, the J end lost 9 bases, and 16 bases lay between the germline ends. For the CDR3, the DNA is TGTGCCAGCAGTTCTCCAACAGGGTATGGTTCACCCCTCCACTTT. This sequence encodes CASSSPTGYGSPLHF.

At least ten counts were recorded for this clone. The J gene is TRBJ1-2, the V gene TRBV30; D gene uncertain. Trimming removed 5 bases at V and 8 bases at J, with 9 bases between. The CDR3 length is 10 residues. CDR1 GTSNPN and CDR2 SVGIG come from the germline V gene (reference sequence). The CDR3 DNA reads TGTGCCTGGCGACGGGGAGGCTACACCTTC. Protein: CAWRRGGYTF.

This clone appeared a few times. V gene TRBV19 combines with J gene TRBJ1-6; unclear D gene. CDR1 and CDR2 (germline): LNHDA, SQIVND (reference sequence). This CDR3 has 12 residues. Trimming cost V 1 base and J 8 bases, with 3 bases left between them. CDR3 in DNA: TGTGCCAGTAGTATAGTCGATTCACCCCTCCACTTT. As protein: CASSIVDSPLHF.

In its sample, this clone was seen once. The V and J genes are TRBV18 and TRBJ2-2, with 9 bases lining up with TRBD1. Germline trimming cut 4 bases from V and 1 base from J; bases unmatched to any gene: 13. This CDR3 has 19 residues. Germline V gives CDR1 KGHSH, CDR2 LQKENI. In nucleotides, the CDR3 is TGTGCCAGCTCACGGAGAGCGACGCCGGGACAGGGGAACACCGGGGAGCTGTTTTTT. Its translation is CASSRRATPGQGNTGELFF.

This CDR3 reads CASSQEFRGNQPQHF. Here the CDR3 DNA reads TGCGCCAGCAGCCAAGAATTTAGAGGCAATCAGCCCCAGCATTTT. The genes are TRBV4-3 and TRBJ1-5; D unresolved. Deletions cut 0 bases from V and 2 bases from J, with 8 bases between. This CDR3 is 15 amino acids long. Germline CDR1 is LGHNA and CDR2 is YSLEER.

The chain recombines TRBV5-1 with TRBJ1-3; 9 bases agree with TRBD1. Germline V gene data show CDR1 as SGHRS and CDR2 as YFSETQ. The CDR3 length is 16 residues. The V gene end was trimmed by 3 bases and the J gene end by 4 bases; junction bases not matched to a gene: 8. Here the CDR3 DNA reads TGCGCCAGCAGCTCCTCCGGGACAGGGATCGGAAACACCATATATTTT. Its protein product is CASSSSGTGIGNTIYF.

This clone was detected only a few times. This rearrangement joins TRBV4-1 to TRBJ1-3; TRBD1 might be the D (6 bases). The CDR3 length is 18 residues. The germline V gene has CDR1 MGHRA and CDR2 YSYEKL. V lost 3 bases, J lost 3 bases, and 21 bases lay in between. The DNA of the CDR3 is TGCGCCAGCAGCCAGGGCGGCAGGGGAAGAGGGGGTGGAAACACCATATATTTT. Its translation: CASSQGGRGRGGGNTIYF.

The V call is TRBV4-2, the J call TRBJ2-3; TRBD2 is a possible D gene (5 bases). Germline CDR1 LGHNA, CDR2 YNFKEQ. Trimming shortened V by 5 bases and J by 2 bases, and 11 bases separated the two germline ends. The CDR3 spans 14 residues. The CDR3 region is CASSSSTSTDTQYF. CDR3 DNA: TGTGCCAGCAGCTCTAGCACATCCACAGATACGCAGTATTTT.

This clone was found once. This chain links TRBV6-1 with TRBJ1-6; the match to TRBD1 covers 9 bases. CDR1 is MNHNS, CDR2 SASEGT, per germline. Losses at the gene ends were 0 bases for V and 10 bases for J; bases not matched to a gene: 10. CDR3 length equals 17 residues. The CDR3: CASSEATRTGEGSPLHF. The CDR3 bases are TGTGCCAGCAGTGAAGCCACCCGGACAGGGGAGGGGTCACCCCTCCACTTT.

This clone was seen only once. The rearrangement uses TRBV7-3 and TRBJ1-2; 9 nucleotides match TRBD1. This CDR3 region has 13 residues. V lost 5 bases, J lost 8 bases, and 6 bases stayed unmatched. Germline V gene lookup returns CDR1 SGHTA and CDR2 FQGTGA. The CDR3 protein is CASSQSGQGGYTF. CDR3 bases: TGTGCCAGCAGCCAGTCTGGACAGGGGGGCTACACCTTC.

V gene TRBV5-1 combines with J gene TRBJ2-7, with D possibly TRBD1 on 6 matching bases. Trimming took 4 bases from V and 0 from J, leaving 14 bases between them. The CDR3 is 15 residues long. Per the germline V gene, CDR1 is SGHRS and CDR2 is YFSETQ. The CDR3 sequence is CASSGRHRASYEQYF. The CDR3 nucleotides read TGCGCCAGCAGCGGCCGGCACAGGGCCTCCTACGAGCAGTACTTC.

This chain links TRBV6-4 with TRBJ1-1; tentatively, D is TRBD1 (5 bases). The CDR3 contains 13 residues. Germline V gene sequence: CDR1 MRHNA, CDR2 SNTAGT. V lost 6 bases, J lost 2 bases, and 10 bases lay in between. For the CDR3, the DNA is TGTGCCAGCAGACAGGAGGAAAACACTGAAGCTTTCTTT. Protein: CASRQEENTEAFF.

The genes are TRBV10-2 and TRBJ2-3; TRBD2 matches 14 bases. Germline trimming cut 8 bases from V and 2 bases from J; bases unmatched to any gene: 6. Germline CDR1 WSHSY, CDR2 SAAADI. The CDR3 loop spans 16 amino acids. The DNA of the CDR3 is TGCGCCAGCTGCGGACTAGCGGGGGGTATCACAGATACGCAGTATTTT. Its protein product is CASCGLAGGITDTQYF.

The CDR3 DNA sequence: TGTGCCAGCAGTTTATTAGGGGGTCGGAACACTGAAGCTTTCTTT. Its translation is CASSLLGGRNTEAFF. This chain joins TRBV28 and TRBJ1-1; TRBD1 is a possible D gene (6 bases). This CDR3 has 15 amino acids. The germline gives CDR1 MDHEN, CDR2 SYDVKM. The ends were cut back, 1 base at V and 1 base at J, with 10 bases in the middle.

The chain carries TRBV5-4 and TRBJ1-5; D remains ambiguous. Trimming removed 2 bases from V and 0 bases from J, with 6 bases in between. The germline CDR1 and CDR2 sequences are SGHNT and YYREEE (reference sequence). The CDR3 has 14 residues. The CDR3 DNA reads as TGTGCCAGCAGCTTTGACAATAGCAATCAGCCCCAGCATTTT. Amino acids: CASSFDNSNQPQHF.

This chain connects TRBV6-4 to TRBJ2-1; 13 bases are a match to TRBD2. Trimming removed 5 bases from V and 1 base from J; junction bases left unmatched: 11. The germline gives CDR1 MRHNA, CDR2 SNTAGT. This CDR3 has 19 residues. The CDR3 reads CASSPGTSGVLGSYNEQFF. The DNA of the CDR3 is TGTGCCAGCAGTCCCGGGACTAGCGGGGTCTTGGGGTCCTACAATGAGCAGTTCTTC.

The rearrangement joins TRBV6-5 to TRBJ1-2, with 7 bases identical to TRBD1. The CDR3 loop spans 14 amino acids. Looked up from germline, CDR1 is MNHEY and CDR2 is SVGAGI. The J segment lost 5 bases and the V segment lost 2 bases, leaving 5 bases of the junction unmatched. The CDR3 here is CASSYGDRVYGYTF. The CDR3 DNA follows: TGTGCCAGCAGTTACGGAGACAGGGTATATGGCTACACCTTC.

CDR3 region: CATSSAGLRENIQYF. CDR3 DNA sequence: TGCGCCACCAGTTCAGCGGGGCTCCGGGAAAACATTCAGTACTTC. V and J are TRBV5-1 and TRBJ2-4; 7 bases match TRBD2. Unmatched junction bases numbered 14, after V lost 9 bases and J lost 5 bases. Germline V gene lookup returns CDR1 SGHRS and CDR2 YFSETQ. CDR3 length: 15 residues.

The rearrangement joins TRBV28 to TRBJ1-4; D possibly corresponds to TRBD1 (6 bases). CDR3 length: 13 residues. V dropped 7 bases and J dropped 7 bases, with 13 bases sitting between them. Germline assignment: CDR1 MDHEN and CDR2 SYDVKM. For the CDR3, the DNA is TGTGCCAGCACTGAATCAGGGGTTGAAAAACTGTTTTTT. It translates to CASTESGVEKLFF.

The V and J genes are TRBV4-2 and TRBJ2-1; 15 nucleotides agree with TRBD2. The J segment lost 5 bases and the V segment lost 4 bases, leaving 15 bases of the junction unmatched. The CDR3 is 20 residues long. Germline CDR1 and CDR2: LGHNA and YNFKEQ. As DNA, the CDR3 is TGTGCCAGCAGCCCCAGACAGGGGTCGGGACTAGCGGGGGGAAACAATGAGCAGTTCTTC. This encodes CASSPRQGSGLAGGNNEQFF.

This clone has more than one count but fewer than ten. The rearrangement links TRBV7-9 to TRBJ1-2; weak D call: TRBD1 (6 bases). Germline V lookup: CDR1 SEHNR, CDR2 FQNEAQ (reference sequence). This CDR3 contains 13 residues. Trimming removed 4 bases from V and 4 bases from J, with 10 bases in between. The chain's CDR3 is CASSSDSPYGYTF. CDR3 coding DNA: TGTGCCAGCAGCTCGGACAGCCCCTATGGCTACACCTTC.

V gene TRBV18 combines with J gene TRBJ1-2; D perhaps matches TRBD1 (5 bases). CDR1 and CDR2 (germline): KGHSH, LQKENI. The V end was cut by 3 bases, the J end by 5 bases, with 10 bases between. The CDR3 contains 13 residues. DNA for the CDR3: TGTGCCAGCTCACCGGGGCAGGAATATGGCTACACCTTC. Its translation is CASSPGQEYGYTF.

DNA of the CDR3: TGTGCCAGCAGTGAAGCGAAGGACAGCACTTCAACTAATGAAAAACTGTTTTTT. It specifies CASSEAKDSTSTNEKLFF. The chain recombines TRBV2 with TRBJ1-4, with D possibly TRBD1 on 6 matching bases. Per the germline V gene, CDR1 is SNHLY and CDR2 is FYNNEI. V was shortened by 0 bases and J by 0 bases, with 14 bases between the two germline ends. CDR3 size: 18 residues.

The genes are TRBV19 and TRBJ1-5; D unclear. There are 14 residues in the CDR3. The germline V gene has CDR1 LNHDA and CDR2 SQIVND (reference sequence). Trimming took off 6 bases at V and 1 base at J, with 10 bases between the two ends. For the CDR3, the DNA is TGTGCCAGTAGGAGGGTTGCAAGCAATCAGCCCCAGCATTTT. Translated: CASRRVASNQPQHF. The full variable domain, rest sourced from reference TRBV19 and TRBJ1-5, is DGGITQSPKYLFRKEGQNVTLSCEQNLNHDAMYWYRQDPGQGLRLIYYSQIVNDFQKGDIAEGYSVSREKKESFPLTVTSAQKNPTAFYLCASRRVASNQPQHFGDGTRLSIL.